The present T cell receptor (beta chain) was sequenced within a study of shared clonotypes between healthy human individuals (dated by TCRdb to about 2020). Study-level background: The cohort included a few men and a couple of women between 18 and 49 years of age. To estimate repertoire size and how much clonotypes are shared between individuals, the study performed deep sequencing of blood TCR repertoires from a handful of healthy adults. Per donor, three plates each were used for CD4 naive and CD4 memory, two for CD8 naive, and one for CD8 memory. Between about 0.85 and 10 billion PBMCs per donor were obtained by leukapheresis. Libraries were prepared and TCR repertoires were sequenced by different laboratories using diverse techniques, in order to increase sequencing depth and limit assay-specific biases.

Using the deep immunoSEQ assay, TCR CDR3 regions were amplified from genomic DNA by multiplex PCR. For each cell subset, the extracted genomic DNA was distributed evenly across all wells of several immunoSEQ 96-well plates, and each plate served as one replicate. For sorted subsets, approximately 200 ng of genomic DNA, equivalent to 30,000 or so T cell genomes, went into each replicate PCR. The purified libraries were quantified using a Qubit 3.0 fluorometer, sized with a Bioanalyzer 2100, and then quantified again using the KAPA Library Quantification kit. Every immunoSEQ 96-well plate was sequenced on a dedicated single-read 150-cycle Illumina NextSeq 550 flow cell. In the source study's methods: The immunoSEQ output contained only junctional sequences without quality scores, so filtering could not match that applied to full-length reads. Sequences were annotated with PyIR, a Python wrapper for IgBLAST v1.9, and V/J genes and CDR3 were assigned using IMGT germline references. Reads with weak V/J assignments (E-value above 1e-6), missing CDR3, stop codons, out-of-frame junctions, or ambiguous translated residues were removed. A V3J clonotype was defined by an identical inferred V gene, J gene, and CDR3 amino acid sequence. Percentage overlap between repertoires was computed as shared unique clonotypes divided by the size of the smaller repertoire. Richness of each repertoire was evaluated using RTK rarefaction, the Chao1 estimator, and Recon v2.1 estimates of unobserved clonotypes. OLGA was used to compute generation probabilities for all TCRbeta clonotypes that the gDNA method yielded from a handful of donors. Imported from immuneACCESS, the table was reduced by TCRdb to in-frame sequences with V and J called. These copies leave out some clones; in studies compared against another copy, an unresolved V gene accounts for under half, and the cause of the remainder is not known. V, J and clone size reflect that table, while D and trimming were determined from the DNA. The sample table shows a few hundred thousand clones, and less than 98% are seen once. Clones ranked in the top ten supply roughly 0.05% of the sample.

V was cut back by 2 bases and J by 4 bases, leaving a gap of 12 bases between them. CDR1 and CDR2 (MNHEY, SMNVEV) derive from the germline V gene (reference sequence). Its CDR3 holds 15 amino acids, cysteine through phenylalanine. The DNA shown is the 45-base CDR3, in frame from base 1. The donors were healthy, HIV-negative adults who had no recently reported acute infections or vaccinations. Every donor was a Caucasian adult living in Nashville, Tennessee, USA. CD4+ T cells were enriched through magnetic negative selection, after which naive cells were positively selected on CD45RA and the remaining negative fraction served as the memory subset. After blood collection by leukapheresis, PBMCs were isolated using Ficoll-Histopaque density gradient centrifugation and then cryopreserved in the vapor phase of liquid nitrogen. Analytical flow cytometry was used to check the purity and quantity of every magnetically sorted T cell population. From each sorted fraction, genomic DNA was isolated and quantified by UV absorbance on a Nanodrop 2000c.

Beyond this particular receptor, the publication reports: Even with the large sequencing depth, rarefaction of the sorted-subset datasets indicated that sequencing was incomplete. The small number of donors limited the genetic and exposure-history diversity represented. Pairwise subsampling led to the expectation that sequencing depth would affect the degree of clonotype sharing among donors. Compared with non-shared clonotypes, the clonotypes found in all four sorted-subset donors had higher generation probabilities. Only blood was sampled, and tissue TCR repertoires likely differ from those in blood. When a few donors were compared, the shared fraction of clonotypes was around 5% for naive CD4, around 3.6% for naive CD8, more than 2% for memory CD4, and 0.4% for memory CD8. Larger estimated clonotype richness was generally found for naive subsets than for memory subsets.

With regard to this clone: What antigen it recognizes has not been identified. No qualities accompany the bases; no much larger clone lies one base away.

Sequenced sample: naive CD4+ T cells sorted from blood. Explained via the paper, the cell subset or site label denotes: CD45RA+ positively selected. The clonotype comes from a woman between 25 and 40 years old in good health. The chain links TRBV27 with TRBJ2-1; no D gene call is confident. The nucleotides are TGTGCCAGCAGTTTAGGTTCAAGACCTTACAATGAGCAGTTCTTC. The encoded protein is CASSLGSRPYNEQFF.